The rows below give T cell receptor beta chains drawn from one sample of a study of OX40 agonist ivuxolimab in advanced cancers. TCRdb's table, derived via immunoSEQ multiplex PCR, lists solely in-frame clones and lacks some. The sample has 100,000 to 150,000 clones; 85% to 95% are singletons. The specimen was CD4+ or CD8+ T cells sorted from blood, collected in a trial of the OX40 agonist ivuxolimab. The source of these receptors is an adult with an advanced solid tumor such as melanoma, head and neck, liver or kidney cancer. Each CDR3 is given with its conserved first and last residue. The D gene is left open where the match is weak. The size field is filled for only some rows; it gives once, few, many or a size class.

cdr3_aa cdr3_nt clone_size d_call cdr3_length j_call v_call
CASSDENYGYTF TGCGCCAGCAGTGATGAGAACTATGGCTACACCTTC once . 12 TRBJ1-2 TRBV10-2
CASSFQGTGTYGYTF TGTGCCAGCAGTTTCCAGGGTACGGGGACCTATGGCTACACCTTC . . 15 TRBJ1-2 TRBV27
CASSQERGRSYTF TGCGCCAGCAGCCAAGAGAGAGGTAGGAGCTACACCTTC . . 13 TRBJ1-2 TRBV4-3
CASSLSSGRWQETQYF TGTGCCAGCAGCTTATCTAGCGGGAGGTGGCAAGAGACCCAGTACTTC . TRBD2 16 TRBJ2-5 TRBV7-8
CASSSGEEYTEAFF TGTGCCAGCAGCTCAGGGGAGGAATACACTGAAGCTTTCTTT . . 14 TRBJ1-1 TRBV2
CASSLAFTGRNTEAFF TGTGCCAGCAGCTTAGCGTTCACAGGGCGGAACACTGAAGCTTTCTTT . . 16 TRBJ1-1 TRBV11-3
CASSSRPRGNEQFF TGTGCCAGTAGTTCCCGTCCCAGGGGTAATGAGCAGTTCTTC . . 14 TRBJ2-1 TRBV19
CASSLGASGYNEQFF TGTGCCAGCAGCTTAGGGGCTAGTGGCTACAATGAGCAGTTCTTC . . 15 TRBJ2-1 TRBV7-9
CASSTQMNTEAFF TGTGCCAGCAGCACCCAGATGAACACTGAAGCTTTCTTT . . 13 TRBJ1-1 TRBV7-2
CASTPGTGRAQTEAFF TGTGCCAGCACTCCAGGGACAGGGAGGGCCCAGACTGAAGCTTTCTTT . TRBD1 16 TRBJ1-1 TRBV27
CASSLVQGLKGEAFF TGTGCCAGCAGCTTAGTACAGGGGTTGAAGGGTGAAGCTTTCTTT once TRBD1 15 TRBJ1-1 TRBV7-2
CASSFQGQKEKLFF TGTGCCAGCAGCTTCCAGGGCCAAAAGGAAAAACTGTTTTTT . . 14 TRBJ1-4 TRBV7-9
CASSTRTGNNEKLFF TGTGCCAGTAGTACCCGGACAGGCAATAATGAAAAACTGTTTTTT . TRBD1 15 TRBJ1-4 TRBV19
CASLEGGQPQHF TGTGCCAGCCTCGAGGGTGGTCAGCCCCAGCATTTT few . 12 TRBJ1-5 TRBV19
CASSPGRGTEAFF TGTGCCAGCTCACCAGGCAGGGGCACTGAAGCTTTCTTT . . 13 TRBJ1-1 TRBV18
CASSYFRYGYTF TGTGCCAGCAGTTACTTCCGCTATGGCTACACCTTC . . 12 TRBJ1-2 TRBV6-6
CASSYSDSPSTDTQYF TGTGCCAGCAGTTACTCAGACAGCCCTAGCACAGATACGCAGTATTTT . . 16 TRBJ2-3 TRBV6-5
CASNLSGEETQYF TGTGCCAGCAATCTTAGCGGAGAAGAGACCCAGTACTTC . . 13 TRBJ2-5 TRBV2
CASSPGQHYEQYF TGTGCCAGCTCACCAGGGCAACACTACGAGCAGTACTTC . . 13 TRBJ2-7 TRBV18
CASTLDRGTYEQYF TGTGCCAGCACCTTGGACAGGGGGACCTACGAGCAGTACTTC . TRBD1 14 TRBJ2-7 TRBV11-2
CASSGSGTAHSYEQYF TGTGCCAGCAGTGGTAGTGGCACCGCTCACTCCTACGAGCAGTACTTC . . 16 TRBJ2-7 TRBV2
CASSLRLLSYEQYF TGTGCCAGCAGCTTACGGCTGCTCTCCTACGAGCAGTACTTC . . 14 TRBJ2-7 TRBV11-1
CASSPIQGAYEQYF TGTGCCAGCAGCCCAATACAGGGGGCGTACGAGCAGTACTTC . TRBD1 14 TRBJ2-7 TRBV27
CASGGQRVTDTQYF TGCGCCAGCGGGGGGCAAAGGGTCACAGATACGCAGTATTTT few . 14 TRBJ2-3 TRBV5-1
CASSLEGGNTNQPQHF TGCGCCAGCAGCTTGGAAGGAGGAAATACCAATCAGCCCCAGCATTTT once . 16 TRBJ1-5 TRBV5-1
CASSLELAGGIYNEQFF TGTGCCAGCAGCTTGGAACTAGCGGGAGGGATATACAATGAGCAGTTCTTC . TRBD2 17 TRBJ2-1 TRBV5-6
CASSLTGTAEGNTIYF TGTGCCAGCAGCTTGACCGGGACAGCTGAGGGAAACACCATATATTTT . TRBD1 16 TRBJ1-3 TRBV5-6
CASSLGGVTDTQYF TGTGCCAGCAGCTTAGGCGGGGTCACAGATACGCAGTATTTT . . 14 TRBJ2-3 TRBV7-3
CASSLRDSGGSGANVLTF TGTGCCAGCAGTCTCCGGGACAGCGGGGGCTCTGGGGCCAACGTCCTGACTTTC . . 18 TRBJ2-6 TRBV2
CASSLDLASNEKLFF TGCGCCAGCAGCTTGGATCTCGCGAGTAATGAAAAACTGTTTTTT . . 15 TRBJ1-4 TRBV5-1
CASSLNSGYADTQYF TGTGCCAGCAGTTTAAATTCGGGGTATGCAGATACGCAGTATTTT . . 15 TRBJ2-3 TRBV27
CASTKGLAGTQETQYF TGTGCCAGCACCAAGGGGTTAGCGGGCACACAAGAGACCCAGTACTTC . TRBD2 16 TRBJ2-5 TRBV28
CASSIDDRGRLSNQPQHF TGTGCCAGTAGTATAGACGACAGGGGAAGATTGAGCAATCAGCCCCAGCATTTT . TRBD1 18 TRBJ1-5 TRBV19
CASSLVNTDEQYF TGTGCCAGCAGCTTGGTGAACACCGACGAGCAGTACTTC . . 13 TRBJ2-7 TRBV5-6